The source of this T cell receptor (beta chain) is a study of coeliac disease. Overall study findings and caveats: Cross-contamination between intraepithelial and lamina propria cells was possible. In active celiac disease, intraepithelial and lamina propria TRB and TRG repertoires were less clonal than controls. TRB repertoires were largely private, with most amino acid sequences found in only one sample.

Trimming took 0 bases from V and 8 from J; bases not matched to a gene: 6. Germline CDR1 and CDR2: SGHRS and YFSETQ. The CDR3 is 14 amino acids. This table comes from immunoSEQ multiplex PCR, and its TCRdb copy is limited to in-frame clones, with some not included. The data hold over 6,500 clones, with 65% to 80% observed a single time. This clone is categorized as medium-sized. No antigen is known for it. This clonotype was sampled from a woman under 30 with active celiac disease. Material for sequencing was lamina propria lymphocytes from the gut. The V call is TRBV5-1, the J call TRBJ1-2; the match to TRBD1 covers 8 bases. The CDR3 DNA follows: TGCGCCAGCAGCTTGGACTCCCGGACAGGGGGCTACACCTTC. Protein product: CASSLDSRTGGYTF.